This TCR beta chain derives from a study of beta chain features in type 1 diabetes. This clone was observed a handful of times. Antigen: not known. Expressed TCRB transcripts were sequenced because the entire RNA isolate underwent reverse transcription. Profiled with immunoSEQ multiplex PCR; TCRdb holds only in-frame clones, not every one. The sample lists hundreds of thousands of clones; under 15% were seen once. Germline CDR1 SQVTM, CDR2 ANQGSEA. The V gene end was trimmed by 7 bases and the J gene end by 2 bases; junction bases not matched to a gene: 6. CDR3 length: 14 residues. Study outcomes and limitations: Here, the possible influence of HLA type (on TCRB rearrangement) remained unresolved. An over-representation of cells with high TCR expression could result from cDNA sequencing. Researchers report that Type 1 diabetes patients had moderately but significantly shorter TCRB CDR3s across all four CD4+ subsets. A greater similarity of naive, central memory and Treg TCRB repertoires was seen among patients than among healthy donors.

The clonotype comes from a man between 18 and 29 years old with type 1 diabetes. The chain is built from TRBV29-1 and TRBJ2-5; TRBD2 agrees at 11 bases. Specimen: naive CD4+ T cells from blood. As DNA, the CDR3 is TGCAGCGCACCTATAGCGGGGGGGCAAGAGACCCAGTACTTC. As protein: CSAPIAGGQETQYF.